This TCR beta chain was documented in a study of CXCR3-negative and CXCR3-positive naive CD8 T cells. The CDR3 extends over 15 amino acids. Germline loops: CDR1 SGDLS, CDR2 YYNGEE. Overall study findings and caveats: Naive cells positive for CXCR3 carried more hydrophobic TRB CDR3s than CXCR3-negative ones.

In regard to this clonotype: Its antigen is not identified.

UMI-tagged TRB cDNA libraries were built via 5' RACE. One entry per CDR3 protein, without DNA, is what TCRdb gives after re-calling the 5' RACE reads. In total, the table holds about 140,000 distinct CDR3 sequences. Input material: naive CXCR3+ CD8+ T cells from blood. Subset specified: CD45RO-CCR7+CD27+CD95- naive CD8+ T cells expressing CXCR3 (TNR3+). V gene TRBV9 combines with J gene TRBJ2-7. This clonotype was sampled from a human donor in good health. Some clones in this sample may be carry-over from other donors' samples. The CDR3 region is CASSVEASDSYEQYF.